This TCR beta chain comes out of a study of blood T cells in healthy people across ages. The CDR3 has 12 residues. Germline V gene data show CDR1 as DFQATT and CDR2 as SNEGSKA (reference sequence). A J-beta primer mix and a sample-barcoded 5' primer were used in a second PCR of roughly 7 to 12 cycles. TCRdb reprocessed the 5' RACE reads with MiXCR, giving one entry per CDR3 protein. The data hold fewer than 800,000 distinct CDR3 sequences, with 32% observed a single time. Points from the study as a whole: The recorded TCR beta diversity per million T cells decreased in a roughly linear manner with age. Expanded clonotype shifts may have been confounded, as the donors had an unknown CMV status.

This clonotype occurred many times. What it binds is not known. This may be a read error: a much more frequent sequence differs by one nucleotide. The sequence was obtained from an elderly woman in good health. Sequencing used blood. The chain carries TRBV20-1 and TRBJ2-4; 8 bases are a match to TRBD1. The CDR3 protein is CRVRDRGNIQYF. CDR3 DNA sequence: TGCAGGGTTCGAGACAGGGGAAACATTCAGTACTTC.